These T cell receptor beta chains were read from a single sample in a study of spatial heterogeneity in lung cancer. MiXCR was run by TCRdb on the 5' RACE reads, yielding one entry per CDR3 protein. Of some 37,000 distinct CDR3 sequences detected, around 7.2% appear once; the ten largest clones hold about 26%. The sample was PBMCs, taken at surgery. The source of these receptors is a male donor with early-stage non-small cell lung cancer. The CDR3 runs from the conserved cysteine through the conserved F or W. The D gene is left open where the match is weak. Clone sizes are given selectively: once, few, many, or a class where the clone is expanded.

D gene,V gene,clone size,CDR3 length,J gene,CDR3 protein,CDR3 DNA
-,TRBV4-2,few,17,TRBJ2-6,CASSPYTGKAGANVLTF,TGTGCCAGCAGCCCCTACACAGGGAAGGCTGGGGCCAACGTCCTGACTTTC
-,TRBV10-3,many,19,TRBJ2-6,CAISESVGLERSGANVLTF,TGTGCCATCAGTGAGTCAGTAGGACTCGAGCGCTCTGGGGCCAACGTCCTGACTTTC
TRBD1,TRBV7-6,few,17,TRBJ1-4,CVSSLRDRLTKGEKLFF,TGTGTCAGCAGCCTCCGGGACAGGCTAACGAAAGGGGAAAAACTGTTTTTT
TRBD1,TRBV29-1,many,13,TRBJ1-2,CSVYRGRADGYTF,TGCAGCGTTTACAGGGGGAGGGCTGATGGCTACACCTTC
-,TRBV7-3,-,12,TRBJ2-3,CASSLPQSTQYF,TGTGCCAGCAGCTTGCCGCAGAGTACGCAGTATTTT
-,TRBV28,many,12,TRBJ2-2,CASRSNTGELFF,TGTGCCAGCAGATCTAACACCGGGGAGCTGTTTTTT
TRBD2,TRBV5-1,-,16,TRBJ2-3,CASSPFSGDRTDTQYF,TGCGCCAGCAGCCCCTTTAGCGGGGACCGCACAGATACGCAGTATTTT
-,TRBV27,many,15,TRBJ2-7,CASSLSRGLLNEQYF,TGTGCCAGCAGTTTATCGCGGGGACTCCTGAACGAGCAGTACTTC
-,TRBV7-9,many,17,TRBJ2-6,CASRSHPRASGANVLTF,TGTGCCAGCAGGTCCCACCCCCGGGCGTCTGGGGCCAACGTCCTGACTTTC
-,TRBV20-1,many,13,TRBJ1-1,CSASRAVGTEAFF,TGCAGTGCTAGCAGGGCCGTGGGCACTGAAGCTTTCTTT
TRBD2,TRBV11-2,large,13,TRBJ2-5,CASSPGLEETQYF,TGTGCCAGCAGCCCCGGACTAGAAGAGACCCAGTACTTC
-,TRBV27,few,15,TRBJ2-2,CASGALFHSGGELFF,TGTGCCAGCGGGGCCCTTTTTCATTCAGGCGGGGAGCTGTTTTTT
-,TRBV29-1,many,14,TRBJ2-3,CSVESWAEADTQYF,TGCAGCGTTGAATCTTGGGCCGAGGCAGATACGCAGTATTTT
TRBD1,TRBV5-1,few,16,TRBJ1-1,CASSLGVRTGTAEAFF,TGCGCCAGCAGCTTGGGGGTTCGGACAGGGACGGCTGAAGCTTTCTTT
TRBD1,TRBV29-1,many,15,TRBJ1-1,CSVVGQGVGTTEAFF,TGCAGCGTTGTGGGACAGGGAGTAGGAACCACTGAAGCTTTCTTT
-,TRBV7-2,medium-sized,15,TRBJ1-3,CASSPDYSSGNTIYF,TGTGCCAGCAGCCCGGACTACAGCTCTGGAAACACCATATATTTT
-,TRBV4-3,many,13,TRBJ2-3,CASSQGRGDTQYF,TGCGCCAGCAGCCAAGGGAGGGGAGATACGCAGTATTTT
TRBD1,TRBV7-8,many,12,TRBJ1-2,CASSATGDGYTF,TGTGCCAGCAGCGCGACAGGGGATGGCTACACCTTC
TRBD1,TRBV11-1,-,16,TRBJ2-2,CASSRSGTGVPGELFF,TGTGCCAGCAGCCGAAGTGGGACAGGGGTCCCCGGGGAGCTGTTTTTT
-,TRBV18,few,13,TRBJ1-2,CASSPSPGDGYTF,TGTGCCAGCTCACCATCGCCAGGGGATGGCTACACCTTC
TRBD2,TRBV9,many,15,TRBJ2-2,CASSEGLAYGGELFF,TGTGCCAGCAGCGAGGGACTAGCGTACGGCGGGGAGCTGTTTTTT
TRBD2,TRBV27,many,17,TRBJ2-1,CASSPTSGSSSYNEQFF,TGTGCCAGCAGTCCCACTAGCGGGAGTAGCTCCTACAATGAGCAGTTCTTC
TRBD2,TRBV4-3,many,16,TRBJ2-3,CASSQDRSSGADTQYF,TGCGCCAGCAGCCAAGATCGGAGTAGCGGGGCAGATACGCAGTATTTT
TRBD1,TRBV9,-,16,TRBJ2-5,CASSESTRGPWETQYF,TGTGCCAGCAGCGAGTCCACCAGGGGGCCTTGGGAGACCCAGTACTTC
-,TRBV7-2,many,12,TRBJ2-5,CASSRARETQYF,TGTGCCAGCAGCCGAGCGAGGGAGACCCAGTACTTC
-,TRBV12-3/TRBV12-4,many,14,TRBJ1-6,CASSPQETYSPLHF,TGTGCCAGCAGTCCCCAGGAGACCTATTCACCCCTCCACTTT
-,TRBV19,few,16,TRBJ2-6,CASGNTGRSGANVLTF,TGTGCCAGTGGGAATACAGGGAGGTCTGGGGCCAACGTCCTGACTTTC
-,TRBV29-1,medium-sized,13,TRBJ1-5,CSVGRDSNQPQHF,TGCAGCGTCGGTAGGGATAGCAATCAGCCCCAGCATTTT
-,TRBV24-1,many,15,TRBJ2-2,CATSDLESGSRELFF,TGTGCCACCAGTGATTTGGAGTCAGGGTCTCGGGAGCTGTTTTTT
-,TRBV21-1,many,16,TRBJ1-5,CASSKGPPAGGQPQHF,TGTGCCAGCAGCAAAGGTCCCCCCGCGGGAGGTCAGCCCCAGCATTTT
-,TRBV10-2,-,15,TRBJ2-2,CASSPGQPNTGELFF,TGCGCCAGCAGTCCGGGACAACCGAACACCGGGGAGCTGTTTTTT
-,TRBV7-2,-,13,TRBJ1-1,CASSSPGRSEAFF,TGTGCCAGCAGCTCACCGGGACGTTCCGAAGCTTTCTTT
-,TRBV12-5,many,16,TRBJ2-3,CASGGPSGVETDTQYF,TGTGCTAGTGGTGGACCCTCAGGGGTAGAGACAGATACGCAGTATTTT
-,TRBV15,many,14,TRBJ1-6,CATSRDPGGSPLHF,TGTGCCACCAGCAGAGATCCCGGGGGATCACCCCTCCACTTT
TRBD1,TRBV5-1,many,15,TRBJ2-1,CASSLGDRDYNEQFF,TGCGCCAGCAGCTTAGGAGACAGGGATTACAATGAGCAGTTCTTC
TRBD1,TRBV13,-,16,TRBJ1-2,CASSLYTGGMDYGYTF,TGTGCCAGCAGCTTATATACAGGGGGCATGGACTATGGCTACACCTTC
-,TRBV18,many,15,TRBJ2-4,CASSPLEVAKNIQYF,TGTGCCAGCTCACCCCTAGAAGTTGCCAAAAACATTCAGTACTTC
-,TRBV3-1,-,11,TRBJ1-1,CASSQAREAFF,TGTGCCAGCAGCCAAGCCAGGGAAGCTTTCTTT
TRBD1,TRBV11-2,many,15,TRBJ1-1,CASSRGIQGNTEAFF,TGTGCCAGTTCCAGGGGGATTCAGGGTAACACTGAAGCTTTCTTT
TRBD1,TRBV5-5,many,15,TRBJ1-2,CASVWGQGINYGYTF,TGTGCCAGCGTGTGGGGACAGGGTATTAACTATGGCTACACCTTC
TRBD2,TRBV29-1,many,16,TRBJ2-2,CSGVGVSGTGTGELFF,TGCAGCGGGGTAGGAGTGAGCGGGACCGGCACCGGGGAGCTGTTTTTT
-,TRBV20-1,-,15,TRBJ2-1,CSARDHMCSYNEQFF,TGCAGTGCTAGAGACCACATGTGCTCCTACAATGAGCAGTTCTTC
TRBD1,TRBV20-1,many,14,TRBJ1-1,CSADFGTGNTEAFF,TGCAGTGCTGACTTCGGGACAGGGAACACTGAAGCTTTCTTT
TRBD2,TRBV4-3,few,15,TRBJ2-7,CASSQDRLAGNEQYF,TGCGCCAGCAGCCAAGATCGACTAGCGGGGAACGAGCAGTACTTC
-,TRBV20-1,many,11,TRBJ2-3,CSGRGTDTQYF,TGCAGTGGCAGGGGCACAGATACGCAGTATTTT
TRBD1,TRBV12-3/TRBV12-4,many,14,TRBJ1-2,CASSLGQASYGYTF,TGTGCCAGCAGTCTAGGACAGGCTTCCTATGGCTACACCTTC
-,TRBV18,few,11,TRBJ2-2,CASSESGELFF,TGTGCCAGCTCAGAGTCCGGGGAGCTGTTTTTT
-,TRBV7-6,many,16,TRBJ1-6,CASSLARREYNSPLHF,TGTGCCAGCAGCTTAGCGAGGCGGGAATATAATTCACCCCTCCACTTT
TRBD1,TRBV3-1,-,13,TRBJ1-2,CASSRDRGYGYTF,TGTGCCAGCAGCCGCGACAGGGGTTATGGCTACACCTTC
-,TRBV6-5,many,16,TRBJ1-3,CASSYSSRLSGNTIYF,TGTGCCAGCAGTTACTCGAGCAGGCTCTCTGGAAACACCATATATTTT
-,TRBV4-3,few,13,TRBJ1-4,CASSQDLREKLFF,TGCGCCAGCAGCCAAGACCTACGGGAAAAACTGTTTTTT
-,TRBV5-1,many,16,TRBJ2-5,CASSFNRGGPQETQYF,TGCGCCAGCAGCTTCAACAGGGGAGGCCCCCAAGAGACCCAGTACTTC
TRBD2,TRBV7-2,many,16,TRBJ2-3,CASSVGLAGGTDTQYF,TGTGCCAGCAGCGTGGGACTAGCGGGAGGAACAGATACGCAGTATTTT
-,TRBV20-1,many,13,TRBJ2-3,CSARGPHTDTQYF,TGCAGTGCTAGAGGTCCTCACACAGATACGCAGTATTTT